The entry below describes one TCR beta chain. In its sample, this clone was seen once. Which antigen it targets is not known. No much larger clone exists at a distance of one base, and base qualities are not known. The data belong to a study of PD-1 blockade in classical Hodgkin lymphoma (TCRdb year 2020). Background for the entire study: Nivolumab dosing was 3 mg/kg intravenously every 2 weeks, continuing until either disease progression or unacceptable toxicity. A peripheral blood immune signature of response to PD-1 blockade in classical Hodgkin lymphoma was defined using TCR beta sequencing and CyTOF. Results and caveats for the whole study, not just this receptor: Only a single clinical trial cohort was studied, and what caused the repertoire differences, possibly disease activity or prior therapy, remained undefined. Among trial patients, those achieving complete response had baseline diversity similar to that of newly diagnosed patients, while diversity was significantly lower in partial responders and progressors. Baseline TCR diversity was reported to be lower in newly diagnosed patients than in healthy donors, and even lower in relapsed/refractory patients. A significant rise by C4D1 was seen in CD4+ but not CD8+ TCR diversity (p=0.0027 vs p=0.16), with the rise being most apparent in complete responders (p=0.02). Diversity was lower in patients who began nivolumab less than 1 year after ASCT, so these patients were left out of later analyses to avoid confounding by immune reconstitution.

In light of the paper, this sample's time point label describes: cycle 1 day 1 (C1D1), immediately before nivolumab initiation. Every trial patient had relapsed following autologous stem cell transplantation, and prior brentuximab vedotin exposure was what differed among cohorts A, B and C. The trial cohort was composed of 55 to 65 patients with relapsed/refractory classical Hodgkin lymphoma, for whom complete response, partial response or progressive disease was recorded as best overall response. In the multi-cohort phase II CheckMate 205 trial, trial patients received single-agent nivolumab. An independent review committee assessed best overall response by applying the 2007 International Working Group response criteria. Trial PBMCs were collected just before the start of nivolumab (C1D1) and during therapy at cycle 2 day 1 and cycle 4 day 1. Peripheral blood was collected in 8 mL Vacutainer Cell Preparation Tubes, from which PBMCs were isolated by centrifugation and then cryopreserved.

The Qiagen DNeasy kit was used to extract genomic DNA both from unsorted PBMCs and from the negatively selected CD4+ and CD8+ fractions. TCR beta CDR3 regions were amplified by immunoSEQ multiplex PCR using primers annealing to V and J segments. Amplification bias was minimized using a synthetic immune receptor repertoire, and residual bias was removed computationally after sequencing. Per the original workflow: Repertoire diversity was quantified as the Shannon entropy index using custom Python scripts. The unsorted, CD4+ and CD8+ repertoires were each analyzed separately, with the exception of combined analyses, where CD4+ and CD8+ sequences were merged in silico. Clonal expansion was defined as a frequency increase of at least 2-fold after treatment compared with C1D1, and clones undetected at baseline were assigned a pseudocount of 0.5. Singleton clones were defined as clones with 0 or 1 copy at C1D1, and non-singleton clones were defined as clones with 2 or more copies. By matching protein sequences in sorted samples from the same patient, clones expanded in unsorted samples were annotated as CD4+, CD8+ or unknown. Wilcoxon tests on paired samples were used to test changes in diversity from C1D1 to C4D1. TCRdb stores this immuneACCESS table with in-frame sequences only. Part of the clones is absent; in the studies checked, under half of the shortfall reflects unresolved V genes, and no reason is known for the rest. That table supplies the V and J calls and clone size; D and trimming were determined from the DNA. The sample profile shows just under 100,000 clones; approximately 80% of them were found once. Together, the top ten hold 10% to 15% of the sample.

The sequencing used peripheral blood mononuclear cells (PBMCs), collected at baseline. This receptor was identified in a human donor with classical Hodgkin lymphoma.

The CDR3 protein is CASSREVNSYNEQFF. The nucleotide sequence is given as TGTGCCAGCAGCAGGGAGGTGAACTCCTACAATGAGCAGTTCTTC. The rearranged segments are TRBV7-3 and TRBJ2-1; TRBD2 might be the D gene, on 6 matching bases. Trimming costs V 5 bases and J 0 bases, and their ends lie 11 bases apart. CDR1 and CDR2 (SGHTA, FQGTGA) derive from the germline V gene. From cysteine to phenylalanine, the CDR3 is 15 amino acids long. Only the CDR3 part of the read is kept: 45 bases, read in frame from the first base. Where the CDR3 stops, the reference TRBV7-3 and TRBJ2-1 genes take over; the full variable domain is GAGVSQTPSNKVTEKGKYVELRCDPISGHTALYWYRQSLGQGPEFLIYFQGTGAADDSGLPNDRFFAVRPEGSVSTLKIQRTERGDSAVYLCASSREVNSYNEQFFGPGTRLTVL.